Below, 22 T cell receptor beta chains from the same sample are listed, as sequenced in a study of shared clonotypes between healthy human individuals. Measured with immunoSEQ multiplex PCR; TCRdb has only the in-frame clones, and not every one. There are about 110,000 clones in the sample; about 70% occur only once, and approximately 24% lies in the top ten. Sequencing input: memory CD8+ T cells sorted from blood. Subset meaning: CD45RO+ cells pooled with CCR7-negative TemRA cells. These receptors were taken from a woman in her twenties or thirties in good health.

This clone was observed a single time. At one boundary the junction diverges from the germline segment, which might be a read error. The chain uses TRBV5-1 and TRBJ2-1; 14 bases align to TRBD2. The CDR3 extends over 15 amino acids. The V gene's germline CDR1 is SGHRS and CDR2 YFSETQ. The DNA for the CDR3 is TGCGCCAGCAGCTTGTCCGGGACTAGCGGGAGTATAAGGGTCTTC. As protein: CASSLSGTSGSIRVF.

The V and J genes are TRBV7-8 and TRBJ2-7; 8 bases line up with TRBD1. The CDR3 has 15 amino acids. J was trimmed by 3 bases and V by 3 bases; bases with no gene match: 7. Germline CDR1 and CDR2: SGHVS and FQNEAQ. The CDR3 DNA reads TGTGCCAGCAGCTTTAGACAGGGGCAATTCTACGAGCAGTACTTC. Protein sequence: CASSFRQGQFYEQYF.

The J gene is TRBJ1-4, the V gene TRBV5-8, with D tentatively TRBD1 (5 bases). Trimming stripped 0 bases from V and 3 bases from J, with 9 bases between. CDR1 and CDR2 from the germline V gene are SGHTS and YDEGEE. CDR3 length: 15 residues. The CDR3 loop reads CASSLAGVANEKLFF. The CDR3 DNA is TGTGCCAGCAGCTTGGCGGGGGTGGCTAATGAAAAACTGTTTTTT.

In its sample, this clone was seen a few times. CDR3 sequence: CASSQDLVAGGRFETQYF. CDR3 coding DNA: TGTGCCAGCAGCCAAGATTTAGTAGCGGGAGGGAGGTTCGAGACCCAGTACTTC. V gene TRBV4-2 combines with J gene TRBJ2-5; 11 nucleotides agree with TRBD2. This CDR3 comprises 18 residues. The junction had 11 bases not matched to a gene; V was cut back by 0 bases and J by 5 bases. The germline V gene encodes CDR1 LGHNA and CDR2 YNFKEQ.

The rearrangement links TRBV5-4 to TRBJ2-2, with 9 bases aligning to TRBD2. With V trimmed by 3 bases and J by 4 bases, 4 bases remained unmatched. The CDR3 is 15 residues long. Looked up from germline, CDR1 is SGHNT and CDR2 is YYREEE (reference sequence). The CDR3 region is CASSSSGRSTGELFF. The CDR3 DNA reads TGTGCCAGCAGCTCCAGCGGGAGGTCCACCGGGGAGCTGTTTTTT.

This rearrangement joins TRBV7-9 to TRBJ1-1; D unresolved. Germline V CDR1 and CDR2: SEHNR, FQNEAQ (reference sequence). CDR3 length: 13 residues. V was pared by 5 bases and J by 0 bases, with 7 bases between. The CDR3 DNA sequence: TGTGCCAGCAGCCCGATCCTGAACACTGAAGCTTTCTTT. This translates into CASSPILNTEAFF. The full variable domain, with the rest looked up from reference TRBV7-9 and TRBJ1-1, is DTGVSQNPRHKITKRGQNVTFRCDPISEHNRLYWYRQTLGQGPEFLTYFQNEAQLEKSRLLSDRFSAERPKGSFSTLEIQRTEQGDSAMYLCASSPILNTEAFFGQGTRLTVV.

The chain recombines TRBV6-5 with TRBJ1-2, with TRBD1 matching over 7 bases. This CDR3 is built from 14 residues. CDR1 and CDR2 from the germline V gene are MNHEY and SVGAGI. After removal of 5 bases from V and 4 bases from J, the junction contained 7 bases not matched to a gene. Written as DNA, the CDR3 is TGTGCCAGCAGTACCATGACAGGGCCCTATGGCTACACCTTC. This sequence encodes CASSTMTGPYGYTF.

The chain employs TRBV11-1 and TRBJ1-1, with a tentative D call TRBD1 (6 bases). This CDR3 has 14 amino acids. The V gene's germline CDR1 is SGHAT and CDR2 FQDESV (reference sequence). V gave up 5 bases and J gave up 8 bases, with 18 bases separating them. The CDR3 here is CASSLHLGTIEAFF. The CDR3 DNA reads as TGTGCCAGCAGCCTCCACCTGGGGACAATCGAAGCTTTCTTT.

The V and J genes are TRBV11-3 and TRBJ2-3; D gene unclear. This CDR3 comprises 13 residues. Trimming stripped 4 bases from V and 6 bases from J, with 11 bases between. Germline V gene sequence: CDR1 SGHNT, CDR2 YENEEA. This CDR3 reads CASSSSPGDTQYF. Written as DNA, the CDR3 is TGTGCCAGCAGCTCCAGTCCCGGGGATACGCAGTATTTT.

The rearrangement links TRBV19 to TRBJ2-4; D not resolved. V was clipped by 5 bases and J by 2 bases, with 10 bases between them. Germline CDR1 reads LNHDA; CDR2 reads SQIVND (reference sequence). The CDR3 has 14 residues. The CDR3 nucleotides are TGTGCCAGTAGTCCCCTAGTCCCCAAAAACATTCAGTACTTC. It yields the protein CASSPLVPKNIQYF.

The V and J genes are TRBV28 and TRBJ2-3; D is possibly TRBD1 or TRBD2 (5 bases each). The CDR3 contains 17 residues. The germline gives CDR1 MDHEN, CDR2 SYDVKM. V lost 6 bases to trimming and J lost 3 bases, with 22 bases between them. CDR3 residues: CASSASREGTRTDTQYF. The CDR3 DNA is TGTGCCAGCAGCGCATCTCGAGAAGGGACGAGGACAGATACGCAGTATTTT.

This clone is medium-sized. The CDR3 nucleotides read TGTGCCAGCAGTTTGGGCGGCTACGAGCAGTACTTC. The encoded protein is CASSLGGYEQYF. The genes are TRBV27 and TRBJ2-7, with unresolved D. The CDR3 runs to 12 residues. The V end lost 3 bases, the J end lost 3 bases, and 6 bases lay between the germline ends. Germline values: CDR1 MNHEY, CDR2 SMNVEV (reference sequence).

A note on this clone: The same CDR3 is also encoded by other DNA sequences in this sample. DNA for the CDR3: TGCGCCAGCAGCCTACCTAGCGGATCTTACAATGAGCAGTTCTTC. Encoded protein: CASSLPSGSYNEQFF. This sequence joins TRBV5-1 and TRBJ2-1; TRBD2 matches 7 bases. From germline, CDR1 is SGHRS and CDR2 YFSETQ. This CDR3 is built from 15 residues. Unmatched junction bases numbered 8, after V lost 4 bases and J lost 4 bases.

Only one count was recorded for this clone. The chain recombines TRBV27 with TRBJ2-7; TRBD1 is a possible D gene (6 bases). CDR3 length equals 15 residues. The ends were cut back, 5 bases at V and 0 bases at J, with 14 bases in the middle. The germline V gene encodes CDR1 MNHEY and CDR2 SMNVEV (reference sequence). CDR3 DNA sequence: TGTGCCAGCAGTCAACAGGGTCCCGTCTCCTACGAGCAGTACTTC. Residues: CASSQQGPVSYEQYF.

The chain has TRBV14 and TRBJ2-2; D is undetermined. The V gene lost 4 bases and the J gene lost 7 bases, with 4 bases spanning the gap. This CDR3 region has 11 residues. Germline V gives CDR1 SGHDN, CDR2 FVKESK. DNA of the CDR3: TGTGCCAGCAGCCGGCACGGGGAGCTGTTTTTT. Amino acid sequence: CASSRHGELFF.

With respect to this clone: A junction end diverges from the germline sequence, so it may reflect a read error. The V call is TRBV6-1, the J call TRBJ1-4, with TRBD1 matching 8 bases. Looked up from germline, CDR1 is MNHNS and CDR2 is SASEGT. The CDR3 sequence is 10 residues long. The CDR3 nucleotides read TGTGCCAGCAGGGACAGGGTTTTATCTTTT. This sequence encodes CASRDRVLSF.

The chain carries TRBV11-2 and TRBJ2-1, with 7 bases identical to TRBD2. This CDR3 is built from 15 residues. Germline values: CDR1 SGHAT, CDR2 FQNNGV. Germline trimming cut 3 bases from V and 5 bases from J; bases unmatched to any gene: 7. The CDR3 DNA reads TGTGCCAGCAGCTTTGGCGGGAGTGGTCACAATGAGCAGTTCTTC. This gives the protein CASSFGGSGHNEQFF. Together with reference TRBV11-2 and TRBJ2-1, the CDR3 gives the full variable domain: EAGVAQSPRYKIIEKRQSVAFWCNPISGHATLYWYQQILGQGPKLLIQFQNNGVVDDSQLPKDRFSAERLKGVDSTLKIQPAKLEDSAVYLCASSFGGSGHNEQFFGPGTRLTVL.

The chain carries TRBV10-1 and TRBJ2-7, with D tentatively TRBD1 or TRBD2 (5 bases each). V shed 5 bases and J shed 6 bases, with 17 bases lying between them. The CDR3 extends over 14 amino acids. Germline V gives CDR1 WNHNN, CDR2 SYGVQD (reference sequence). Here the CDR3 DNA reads TGCGCCAGCAGTCAGGGAATGGGGACCTCCGAGCAGTACTTC. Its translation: CASSQGMGTSEQYF.

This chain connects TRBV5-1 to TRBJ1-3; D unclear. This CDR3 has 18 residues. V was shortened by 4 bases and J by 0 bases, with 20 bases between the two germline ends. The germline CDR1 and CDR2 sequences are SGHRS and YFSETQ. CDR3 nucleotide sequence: TGCGCCAGCAGCCCACGGGCCGGGTCGGGAAGCTCTGGAAACACCATATATTTT. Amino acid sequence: CASSPRAGSGSSGNTIYF.

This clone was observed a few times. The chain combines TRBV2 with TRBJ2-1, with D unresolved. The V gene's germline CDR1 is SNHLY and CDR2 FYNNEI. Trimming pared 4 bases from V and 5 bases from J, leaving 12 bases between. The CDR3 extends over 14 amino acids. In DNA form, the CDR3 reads TGTGCCAGCAGTGTACGGCTAACAAACAATGAGCAGTTCTTC. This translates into CASSVRLTNNEQFF.

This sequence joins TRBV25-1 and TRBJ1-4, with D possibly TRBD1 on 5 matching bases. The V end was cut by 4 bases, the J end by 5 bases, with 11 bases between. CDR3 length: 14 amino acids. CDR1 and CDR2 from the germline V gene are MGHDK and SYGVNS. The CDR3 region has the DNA TGTGCCAGCAGTGTTCAGGGCCAAAATGAAAAACTGTTTTTT. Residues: CASSVQGQNEKLFF.

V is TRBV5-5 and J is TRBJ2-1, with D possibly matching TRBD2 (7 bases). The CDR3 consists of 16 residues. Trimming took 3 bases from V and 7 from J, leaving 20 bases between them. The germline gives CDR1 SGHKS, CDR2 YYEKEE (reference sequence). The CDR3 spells CASSSLRGALLNEQFF. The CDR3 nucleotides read TGTGCCAGCAGCTCCTTACGGGGGGCCCTCCTGAATGAGCAGTTCTTC.